These T cell receptor beta chains were read from a single sample in a study of cytomegalovirus exposure and HLA in healthy donors. Measured with immunoSEQ multiplex PCR; TCRdb has only the in-frame clones, and not every one. This sample has fewer than 110,000 clones; 82% occur once, and the top ten carry approximately 2.4%. The sample was PBMCs. The receptor source for this set is a man younger than 40 in good health and CMV-seropositive. Each CDR3 is given with its conserved first and last residue. Fields, in order: CDR3 DNA, CDR3 protein, J gene, clone size, CDR3 length, D gene, V gene. A D gene is named only where the DNA matches it firmly. Only some rows state a clone size, as once, few, many or a class for expanded clones.

TGCGCCAGCAGCTTGGCCCGACAGGGGAGAGAGACCCAGTACTTC CASSLARQGRETQYF TRBJ2-5 NA 15 TRBD1 TRBV5-1
TGTGCCAGTAGATACAGGGCCACTGAAGCTTTCTTT CASRYRATEAFF TRBJ1-1 once 12 NA TRBV19
TGCGCCAGCAGCTTCGGGACAGGGAGAAACAATGAGCAGTTCTTC CASSFGTGRNNEQFF TRBJ2-1 NA 15 TRBD1 TRBV5-1
TGTGCCAGCAGCGGCGGTCTCCCCTACAATGAGCAGTTCTTC CASSGGLPYNEQFF TRBJ2-1 NA 14 NA TRBV9
TGCGCCAGCAGCCTCCGGACACTAGCGGGGGGAAACTACAATGAGCAGTTCTTC CASSLRTLAGGNYNEQFF TRBJ2-1 NA 18 TRBD2 TRBV5-1
TGTGCCAGCAGCCAAACAACAGGGGATGGCTACACCTTC CASSQTTGDGYTF TRBJ1-2 NA 13 TRBD1 TRBV14
TGTGCCAGCAGATCCGGGACAGGGGCCTTCTATAATTCACCCCTCCACTTT CASRSGTGAFYNSPLHF TRBJ1-6 NA 17 TRBD1 TRBV27
TGCAGCGCAGGACAGGGGGGCCTCCCCTACGAGCAGTACTTC CSAGQGGLPYEQYF TRBJ2-7 few 14 TRBD1 TRBV29-1
TGCGCCAGCAGACCGACTAGCGGGACCTACAATGAGCAGTTCTTC CASRPTSGTYNEQFF TRBJ2-1 NA 15 TRBD2 TRBV5-1
TGTGCCATCAGTAGGACGGGGGCCAAAAACATTCAGTACTTC CAISRTGAKNIQYF TRBJ2-4 NA 14 NA TRBV10-3
TGTGCCAGCACCCCCACTGGGCAGGGGAGTACGGAGCAGTACTTC CASTPTGQGSTEQYF TRBJ2-7 NA 15 NA TRBV6-1
TGTGCCAGCAGTGAAGACAGGACAGGGTTCCAAGAGACCCAGTACTTC CASSEDRTGFQETQYF TRBJ2-5 once 16 TRBD1 TRBV2
TGTGCCATCAGGACTCCCCGGGGACAGTCCACCGGGGAGCTGTTTTTT CAIRTPRGQSTGELFF TRBJ2-2 NA 16 TRBD1 TRBV10-3
TGTGCCAGCAGCTTGGGCGGGGCCCCCTCGGGATACGAGCAGTACTTC CASSLGGAPSGYEQYF TRBJ2-7 NA 16 NA TRBV7-8
TGTGCCAGCAGCGGTCCGACAGTGAACTATGGCTACACCTTC CASSGPTVNYGYTF TRBJ1-2 NA 14 NA TRBV11-2
TGCGCCAGCAGTTCCAGCGGGGACAATGAGCAGTTCTTC CASSSSGDNEQFF TRBJ2-1 NA 13 TRBD2 TRBV5-1
TGTGCCAGCAGCATAGCGGGGGAAGAGACCCAGTACTTC CASSIAGEETQYF TRBJ2-5 NA 13 TRBD2 TRBV6-6
TGCGCCAGCAGTGAATCGCAGGGACAGGGGGAGATAGATACGCAGTATTTT CASSESQGQGEIDTQYF TRBJ2-3 NA 17 TRBD1 TRBV10-1
TGTGCCAGCAGCGTACAAGCACAGGCAGGGGGCTACACCTTC CASSVQAQAGGYTF TRBJ1-2 NA 14 NA TRBV9
TGTGCCAGCGGGGACTACAGGGGGGGCTACACCTTC CASGDYRGGYTF TRBJ1-2 NA 12 TRBD1 TRBV25-1
TGTGCCAGCAGCCAAGGGGTGGCCACTGAAGCTTTCTTT CASSQGVATEAFF TRBJ1-1 NA 13 NA TRBV11-3
TGTGCCAGCTCACCCGGCACAGATACGCAGTATTTT CASSPGTDTQYF TRBJ2-3 NA 12 NA TRBV18
TGCGCCAGCAGCTTGACCGCGGGACAGGGTGGAAATGAGCAGTTCTTC CASSLTAGQGGNEQFF TRBJ2-1 NA 16 TRBD1 TRBV5-1
TGTGCCAGCACCCTCCGGAGGGTGCAAGAGACCCAGTACTTC CASTLRRVQETQYF TRBJ2-5 NA 14 NA TRBV7-2
TGTGCCAGCAGCCAGGGGGGGAACACCGGGGAGCTGTTTTTT CASSQGGNTGELFF TRBJ2-2 NA 14 NA TRBV5-4
TGTGCCTGGGAAAGGGGCAGGGGTGATTCACCCCTCCACTTT CAWERGRGDSPLHF TRBJ1-6 NA 14 NA TRBV30
TGTGCCAGCTCACCAGACAGGCTTCAAGGCGAGCAGTACTTC CASSPDRLQGEQYF TRBJ2-7 few 14 NA TRBV18
TGTGCCAGCAGTGGAACTAGGACAGGGGTCTCCGAGCAGTACTTC CASSGTRTGVSEQYF TRBJ2-7 NA 15 TRBD1 TRBV2